This T cell receptor beta chain came from a study of blood T cells in healthy people across ages. The germline gives CDR1 SGHTA, CDR2 FQGNSA. CDR3 length: 13 residues. After removal of 5 bases from V and 5 bases from J, the junction contained 4 bases not matched to a gene. The use of a sample-barcoded 5' primer and a J-beta primer mix characterized a second PCR of roughly 6 to 12 cycles. The authors tagged each cDNA molecule using a template-switch adaptor with 12 random nucleotides. TCRdb re-analysed the 5' RACE reads in MiXCR, keeping a single row per CDR3 protein. The table shows about 690,000 distinct CDR3 sequences, with roughly two fifths occurring only once. Broader study findings: Naive CD4+ cell counts and diversity both ran higher in long-lived than in aged donors.

About this clonotype itself: Its target is unknown.

This chain uses TRBV7-2 with TRBJ2-5; 8 bases align to TRBD2. The sequence was collected from a man at least 80 years old in good health. Sequenced input: blood. Written as DNA, the CDR3 is TGTGCCAGCAGCACACGGGGGGGCGAGACCCAGTACTTC. Translation gives CASSTRGGETQYF.